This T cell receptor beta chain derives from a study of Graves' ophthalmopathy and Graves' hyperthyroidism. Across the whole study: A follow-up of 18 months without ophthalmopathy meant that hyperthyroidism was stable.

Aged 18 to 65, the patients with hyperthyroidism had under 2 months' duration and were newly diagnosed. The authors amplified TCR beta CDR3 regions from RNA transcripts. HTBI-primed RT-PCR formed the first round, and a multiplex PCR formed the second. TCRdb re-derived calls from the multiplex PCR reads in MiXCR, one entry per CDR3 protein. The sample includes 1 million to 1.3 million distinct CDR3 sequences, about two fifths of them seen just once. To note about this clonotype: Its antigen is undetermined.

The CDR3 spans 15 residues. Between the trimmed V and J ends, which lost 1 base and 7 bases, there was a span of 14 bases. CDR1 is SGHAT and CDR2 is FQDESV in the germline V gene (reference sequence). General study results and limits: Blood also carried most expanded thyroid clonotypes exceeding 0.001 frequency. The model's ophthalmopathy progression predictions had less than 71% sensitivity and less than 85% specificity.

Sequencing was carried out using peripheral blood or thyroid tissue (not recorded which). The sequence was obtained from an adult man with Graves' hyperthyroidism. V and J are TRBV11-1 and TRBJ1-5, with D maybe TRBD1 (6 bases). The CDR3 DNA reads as TGTGCCAGCAGCTTAGGACAGGCCGCCCAACAGCCCCAGCATTTT. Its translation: CASSLGQAAQQPQHF.